One sample yielded the 32 T cell receptor beta chains listed below, sequenced in a study of control samples from healthy donors and cancer patients. This table comes from immunoSEQ multiplex PCR, and its TCRdb copy is limited to in-frame clones, with some not included. The sample lists 150,000 or so clones, 75% to 95% occurring once. The sequencing sample was made of blood. The receptors shown here come from a young man in good health.

The chain combines TRBV6-6 with TRBJ1-6, with TRBD1 as a possible D gene (5 bases). Germline loops: CDR1 MNHNY, CDR2 SVGAGI (reference sequence). This CDR3 has 14 residues. Trimming removed 7 bases at V and 4 bases at J, with 11 bases between. The DNA for the CDR3 is TGTGCCAGCAAAAACGGGGGTTATAATTCACCCCTCCACTTT. Translated, it gives CASKNGGYNSPLHF.

This chain connects TRBV25-1 to TRBJ1-1; D might be TRBD1 (5 bases). CDR1 MGHDK and CDR2 SYGVNS come from the germline V gene. This CDR3 contains 15 residues. V dropped 3 bases and J dropped 6 bases, with 17 bases sitting between them. CDR3 protein: CASSESRVSNAEAFF. Written as DNA, the CDR3 is TGTGCCAGCAGTGAGTCCAGGGTGTCAAACGCTGAAGCTTTCTTT.

V usage is TRBV10-3 and J usage is TRBJ2-1, with D possibly TRBD1 on 7 matching bases. CDR3 size: 15 residues. Germline-derived CDR1 and CDR2 are ENHRY and SYGVKD. Trimming removed 6 bases from V and 8 bases from J, with 20 bases in between. CDR3 coding DNA: TGTGCCATCAGCCCCAGCAGGGGGGATAGGGATGAGCAGTTCTTC. Translation gives CAISPSRGDRDEQFF.

The chain combines TRBV2 with TRBJ1-1; the D is unclear. Per the germline V gene, CDR1 is SNHLY and CDR2 is FYNNEI. Trimming removed 6 bases from V and 7 bases from J, with 12 bases in between. There are 12 residues in the CDR3. CDR3 in amino acids: CASRADLSEAFF. The CDR3 nucleotides read TGTGCCAGCAGAGCGGACTTAAGTGAAGCTTTCTTT. The full variable domain, completed using reference TRBV2 and TRBJ1-1, is EPEVTQTPSHQVTQMGQEVILRCVPISNHLYFYWYRQILGQKVEFLVSFYNNEISEKSEIFDDQFSVERPDGSNFTLKIRSTKLEDSAMYFCASRADLSEAFFGQGTRLTVV.

The V and J genes are TRBV9 and TRBJ2-2; weak D call: TRBD2 (6 bases). CDR1 is SGDLS, CDR2 YYNGEE, per germline. V was shortened by 0 bases and J by 7 bases, with 13 bases between the two germline ends. The CDR3 length is 15 residues. DNA of the CDR3: TGTGCCAGCAGCGTAGAAGAGGAGGGATACGGGGAGCTGTTTTTT. It yields the protein CASSVEEEGYGELFF. Supplemented by reference TRBV9 and TRBJ2-2, the full variable domain reads DSGVTQTPKHLITATGQRVTLRCSPRSGDLSVYWYQQSLDQGLQFLIQYYNGEERAKGNILERFSAQQFPDLHSELNLSSLELGDSALYFCASSVEEEGYGELFFGEGSRLTVL.

The chain couples TRBV7-3 to TRBJ2-5, with a possible D match to TRBD1 (6 bases). V was shortened by 5 bases and J by 2 bases, with 12 bases between the two germline ends. Germline loops: CDR1 SGHTA, CDR2 FQGTGA. This CDR3 spans 14 amino acids. CDR3 sequence reads: CASSPNGQQETQYF. As DNA, the CDR3 is TGTGCCAGCAGCCCTAATGGACAGCAAGAGACCCAGTACTTC. Variable domain in full (rest from reference TRBV7-3 and TRBJ2-5): GAGVSQTPSNKVTEKGKYVELRCDPISGHTALYWYRQSLGQGPEFLIYFQGTGAADDSGLPNDRFFAVRPEGSVSTLKIQRTERGDSAVYLCASSPNGQQETQYFGPGTRLLVL.

The table lists this clone with a count of one. The CDR3 region has the DNA TGTGCCAGCAGCCCTGTCCAAAACAATCAGCCCCAGCATTTT. Translation: CASSPVQNNQPQHF. The chain uses TRBV27 and TRBJ1-5; D is unclear. Trimming pared 6 bases from V and 3 bases from J, leaving 12 bases between. Germline CDR1 MNHEY, CDR2 SMNVEV (reference sequence). This CDR3 has 14 amino acids.

This clone was picked up one time. The V gene is TRBV7-3, the J gene TRBJ2-5, with TRBD2 as a possible D gene (7 bases). V was trimmed by 2 bases and J by 5 bases, leaving 9 bases between them. CDR1 and CDR2 from the germline V gene are SGHTA and FQGTGA. The CDR3 consists of 13 residues. The CDR3 is CASSLAGAETQYF. The CDR3 DNA reads TGTGCCAGCAGCTTAGCGGGGGCGGAGACCCAGTACTTC.

The chain couples TRBV3-1 (or the pseudogene TRBV3-2) to TRBJ2-5, with TRBD2 matching 8 bases. This CDR3 spans 19 amino acids. CDR1 is LGHDT and CDR2 is YNNKEL in the germline V gene (reference sequence). V lost 0 bases, J lost 5 bases, and 17 bases stayed unmatched. DNA for the CDR3: TGTGCCAGCAGCCAAGATCTTTACCCTGGCGCGGGGGGCGGGGAGACCCAGTACTTC. It encodes CASSQDLYPGAGGGETQYF.

This clone was recorded only once. The chain is built from TRBV7-9 and TRBJ2-5, with D hard to call. The CDR3 consists of 12 residues. The V gene's germline CDR1 is SEHNR and CDR2 FQNEAQ (reference sequence). V was shortened by 3 bases and J by 5 bases, with 7 bases between the two germline ends. CDR3 residues: CASSFSRETQYF. The DNA for the CDR3 is TGTGCCAGCAGCTTTTCCCGGGAGACCCAGTACTTC.

The rearrangement links TRBV5-1 to TRBJ2-1, with TRBD2 matching 10 bases. This CDR3 is 17 amino acids long. Germline CDR1 is SGHRS and CDR2 is YFSETQ. V shed 2 bases, J shed 6 bases, and the junction held 11 bases outside the gene matches. For the CDR3, the DNA is TGCGCCAGCAGCTTTGGTAGCGGGGGGATTAACGTCAATGAGCAGTTCTTC. It translates to CASSFGSGGINVNEQFF.

This clone was seen only a few times. This sequence joins TRBV28 and TRBJ2-1, with 9 nucleotides matching TRBD2. This CDR3 contains 16 residues. After removal of 5 bases from V and 0 bases from J, the junction contained 5 bases not matched to a gene. CDR1 and CDR2 from the germline V gene are MDHEN and SYDVKM. The DNA of the CDR3 is TGTGCCAGCAGTCCCGGAGCGGGGGGCTCCTACAATGAGCAGTTCTTC. Protein product: CASSPGAGGSYNEQFF.

The CDR3 DNA sequence: TGTGCCACCAGTGATACGGGGACAGGGAAGACTGAAGCTTTCTTT. Amino acid sequence: CATSDTGTGKTEAFF. J is TRBJ1-1 and V is TRBV24-1; 9 positions match TRBD1. CDR1 is KGHDR and CDR2 is SFDVKD in the germline V gene. The CDR3 has 15 amino acids. Losses at the gene ends were 3 bases for V and 5 bases for J; bases not matched to a gene: 6.

The gene calls are TRBV14 and TRBJ2-3; TRBD2 matches at 9 bases. This CDR3 contains 13 residues. V dropped 4 bases and J dropped 10; count of bases not matched to a gene: 6. Germline CDR1 is SGHDN and CDR2 is FVKESK. CDR3 in amino acids: CASSPQAGGPQYF. In DNA, the CDR3 is TGTGCCAGCAGCCCTCAAGCGGGGGGCCCGCAGTATTTT.

This sequence joins TRBV27 and TRBJ1-1; TRBD1 aligns across 8 bases. The CDR3 covers 15 residues. Germline V CDR1 and CDR2: MNHEY, SMNVEV (reference sequence). Unmatched junction bases numbered 5, after V lost 5 bases and J lost 0 bases. CDR3 bases: TGTGCCAGCAGTGCCGGACAGGGCCTGAACACTGAAGCTTTCTTT. It translates to CASSAGQGLNTEAFF.

The gene calls are TRBV9 and TRBJ2-3; D assignment may be TRBD1 or TRBD2 (5 bases each). The germline V and J ends were trimmed by 3 bases and 4 bases, with 15 bases remaining between them. CDR1 and CDR2 (germline): SGDLS, YYNGEE. This CDR3 comprises 15 residues. In nucleotides, the CDR3 is TGTGCCAGCAGCGCGGGGACCGTGGCACCAGATACGCAGTATTTT. Its translation: CASSAGTVAPDTQYF. Full variable domain (rest looked up from reference TRBV9 and TRBJ2-3): DSGVTQTPKHLITATGQRVTLRCSPRSGDLSVYWYQQSLDQGLQFLIQYYNGEERAKGNILERFSAQQFPDLHSELNLSSLELGDSALYFCASSAGTVAPDTQYFGPGTRLTVL.

The chain has TRBV5-1 and TRBJ1-1; possible D gene TRBD1, 6 bases. V was cut by 2 bases and J by 1 base, with 9 bases left in between. Germline assignment: CDR1 SGHRS and CDR2 YFSETQ. The CDR3 length is 14 residues. CDR3 amino acids: CASSLRQENTEAFF. The CDR3 DNA follows: TGCGCCAGCAGCTTAAGACAGGAGAACACTGAAGCTTTCTTT.

The V and J genes are TRBV18 and TRBJ2-1; D possibly corresponds to TRBD1 (6 bases). The germline V and J ends were trimmed by 3 bases and 9 bases, with 12 bases remaining between them. The germline CDR1 and CDR2 sequences are KGHSH and LQKENI. There are 13 residues in the CDR3. CDR3 DNA sequence: TGTGCCAGCTCACCCACAGGGACGAGTGAGCAGTTCTTC. This translates into CASSPTGTSEQFF.

The sample holds one count of this clone. The gene calls are TRBV11-2 and TRBJ1-1; the D is unclear. The CDR3 contains 12 residues. Trimming removed 6 bases from V and 6 bases from J, with 11 bases in between. In germline, CDR1 is SGHAT, CDR2 FQNNGV. Written as DNA, the CDR3 is TGTGCCAGCAGTCCTGGATGGGCTGAAGCTTTCTTT. This translates into CASSPGWAEAFF. Using reference TRBV11-2 and TRBJ1-1 for the parts outside the CDR3, the full variable domain is EAGVAQSPRYKIIEKRQSVAFWCNPISGHATLYWYQQILGQGPKLLIQFQNNGVVDDSQLPKDRFSAERLKGVDSTLKIQPAKLEDSAVYLCASSPGWAEAFFGQGTRLTVV.

V gene TRBV5-1 combines with J gene TRBJ1-3; TRBD1 agrees at 8 bases. CDR3 length: 15 residues. Per germline, CDR1 SGHRS and CDR2 YFSETQ. Trimming took 0 bases from V and 2 from J; bases not matched to a gene: 1. The CDR3 DNA reads TGCGCCAGCAGCTTGGACAGGGGGGCTGGAAACACCATATATTTT. It translates to CASSLDRGAGNTIYF.

V and J are TRBV7-3 and TRBJ2-2; D not certain. This CDR3 has 16 amino acids. CDR1 and CDR2 (germline): SGHTA, FQGTGA. V lost 8 bases, J lost 8 bases, and 24 bases lay in between. CDR3 in amino acids: CASAPKRATNRGELFF. CDR3 DNA: TGTGCCAGCGCCCCGAAACGGGCAACGAATCGTGGGGAGCTGTTTTTT.

V is TRBV4-1 and J is TRBJ1-2; D perhaps matches TRBD1 (6 bases). The CDR3 extends over 17 amino acids. The germline CDR1 and CDR2 sequences are MGHRA and YSYEKL. The V gene lost 4 bases and the J gene lost 4 bases, with 22 bases spanning the gap. CDR3: CASSPQGRGLTAYGYTF. As DNA, the CDR3 is TGCGCCAGCAGCCCTCAGGGGAGGGGTTTGACTGCCTATGGCTACACCTTC.

The V gene is TRBV30, the J gene TRBJ1-2; a possible D gene is TRBD1 (5 bases). The CDR3 has 13 amino acids. Looked up from germline, CDR1 is GTSNPN and CDR2 is SVGIG (reference sequence). Trimming stripped 2 bases from V and 2 bases from J, with 9 bases between. As DNA, the CDR3 is TGTGCCTGGAGTCCCCAGGGAAACTATGGCTACACCTTC. Translated, it gives CAWSPQGNYGYTF.

The chain links TRBV7-2 to TRBJ1-3, with D perhaps matching TRBD1 (6 bases). The CDR3 spans 18 residues. Trimming cost V 5 bases and J 0 bases, with 20 bases left between them. Germline assignment: CDR1 SGHTA and CDR2 FQGNSA. As DNA, the CDR3 is TGTGCCAGCAGCATAACATTGAGGACAGTTTACTCTGGAAACACCATATATTTT. Translated: CASSITLRTVYSGNTIYF.

This clone was found once. The chain carries TRBV9 and TRBJ2-2; no clear D. The germline CDR1 and CDR2 sequences are SGDLS and YYNGEE. This CDR3 comprises 13 residues. V was trimmed by 0 bases and J by 4 bases, leaving 4 bases between them. CDR3 nucleotide sequence: TGTGCCAGCAGCGTAGCCGGCACCGGGGAGCTGTTTTTT. It encodes CASSVAGTGELFF.

The rearrangement uses TRBV21-1 and TRBJ1-1; TRBD1, the D gene given by the table, was not confirmed from the DNA. TRBV21-1 is marked as a pseudogene. The CDR3 totals 16 residues. CDR3 loop: CASRIRDSLLNTEAFF. CDR3 nucleotide sequence: TGTGCCAGCAGAATTAGGGACAGTCTCCTAAACACTGAAGCTTTCTTT.

The chain uses TRBV7-9 and TRBJ1-6; 9 nucleotides match TRBD1. The CDR3 length is 17 residues. Germline assignment: CDR1 SEHNR and CDR2 FQNEAQ (reference sequence). Germline trimming cut 4 bases from V and 7 bases from J; bases unmatched to any gene: 11. The CDR3: CASSSMGQGSNNSPLHF. CDR3 DNA: TGTGCCAGCAGCTCCATGGGACAGGGTTCTAACAATTCACCCCTCCACTTT.

V usage is TRBV5-1 and J usage is TRBJ2-3; weak D call: TRBD1 (5 bases). V lost 0 bases and J lost 2, with 10 bases in between. The CDR3 totals 15 residues. Looked up from germline, CDR1 is SGHRS and CDR2 is YFSETQ. CDR3 sequence: CASSLGQPATDTQYF. The CDR3 bases are TGCGCCAGCAGCTTGGGACAGCCAGCCACAGATACGCAGTATTTT.

In DNA, the CDR3 is TGTGCCAGCATTACCGAGCGATCTGGAAACACCATATATTTT. It codes for CASITERSGNTIYF. The rearrangement joins TRBV7-3 to TRBJ1-3; D not certain. This CDR3 comprises 14 residues. V lost 7 bases and J 1 base, leaving 11 bases between the germline ends. Germline V gives CDR1 SGHTA, CDR2 FQGTGA.

The CDR3 DNA reads TGCAGCGTTGGGATCGGGGGCTCTGGGGCCAACGTCCTGACTTTC. The encoded protein is CSVGIGGSGANVLTF. The gene calls are TRBV29-1 and TRBJ2-6, with D tentatively TRBD2 (6 bases). Germline V CDR1 and CDR2: SQVTM, ANQGSEA. The CDR3 is 15 residues long. Trimming removed 4 bases at V and 0 bases at J, with 10 bases between.

V and J are TRBV18 and TRBJ2-1; D is uncertain. The CDR3 spans 14 residues. Trimming took 2 bases from V and 4 from J, leaving 9 bases between them. Looked up from germline, CDR1 is KGHSH and CDR2 is LQKENI. The CDR3 region is CASSPETPYNEQFF. The CDR3 DNA sequence: TGTGCCAGCTCACCAGAGACTCCATACAATGAGCAGTTCTTC.

The chain combines TRBV7-3 with TRBJ1-6; D not certain. CDR1 and CDR2 (germline): SGHTA, FQGTGA. This CDR3 comprises 14 residues. V was cut by 1 base and J by 6 bases, with 7 bases left in between. In nucleotides, the CDR3 is TGTGCCAGCAGCTTAAACCCTACTAATTCACCCCTCCACTTT. Its translation is CASSLNPTNSPLHF.